Sequencing of this TCR beta chain was carried out in a study of radiotherapy plus CTLA-4 blockade in lung cancer. Looking at the study overall: Objective responses occurred in 18% of patients; about 32% had disease control.

Clones were read by immunoSEQ multiplex PCR, and TCRdb kept only the in-frame ones, dropping some. The data hold 95,000 to 150,000 clones, with just under 90% observed a single time. Focal radiation and CTLA-4 blockade (ipilimumab) were tested in chemo-refractory metastatic non-small-cell lung cancer patients. The CDR3 loop spans 16 amino acids. Germline values: CDR1 MNHNS, CDR2 SASEGT. Trimming at V came to 4 bases and at J to 5 bases, leaving 6 bases not matched to a gene. The gene calls are TRBV6-1 and TRBJ2-3; the match to TRBD2 covers 13 bases. The sample in question was peripheral blood, obtained from a patient treated with radiotherapy plus ipilimumab. This clonotype was sampled from a human donor with non-small cell lung cancer that progressed on radiotherapy plus ipilimumab. CDR3 residues: CASSVGGLAGLDTQYF. Here the CDR3 DNA reads TGTGCCAGCAGTGTGGGGGGACTAGCGGGATTAGATACGCAGTATTTT.